The rows below give T cell receptor beta chains drawn from one sample of a study of blood T cell repertoires in COVID-19. Using immunoSEQ multiplex PCR, the repertoire was profiled, and TCRdb retains in-frame clones only, with some absent. The sample gives about 83,000 clones, approximately 86% of which show up once; 3% is in the top ten. Sequencing was done on a sample of peripheral blood. Every receptor here comes from a woman aged 50 to 60 with active or convalescent COVID-19. Each CDR3 is given with its conserved first and last residue.

v_gene,j_gene,CDR3aa
TRBV6-2/TRBV6-3,TRBJ2-1,CASSYHNERFF
TRBV12-3/TRBV12-4,TRBJ2-5,CASRLGQAETQYF
TRBV12-3/TRBV12-4,TRBJ1-3,CASSSFGNTIYF
TRBV7-3,TRBJ1-2,CASSPTGDHGYTF
TRBV7-9,TRBJ1-2,CASSFPVFGYTF
TRBV6-5,TRBJ1-6,CASSYTDRGESPLHF
TRBV12-3/TRBV12-4,TRBJ2-1,CASSLSPYNEQFF
TRBV4-2,TRBJ2-5,CASSPWPARVEEETQYF
TRBV7-3,TRBJ2-7,CASSLSPRDRSEQYF
TRBV9,TRBJ1-2,CASSYIGGGGYTF
TRBV19,TRBJ2-1,CASSQGAAYNEQFF
TRBV5-1,TRBJ1-1,CASSFEGAEAFF
TRBV2,TRBJ2-7,CASRRTSGGQYEQYF
TRBV11-2,TRBJ1-3,CASSLPLRTVAFSGNTIYF
TRBV27,TRBJ2-7,CASKGYTDRPLQYF